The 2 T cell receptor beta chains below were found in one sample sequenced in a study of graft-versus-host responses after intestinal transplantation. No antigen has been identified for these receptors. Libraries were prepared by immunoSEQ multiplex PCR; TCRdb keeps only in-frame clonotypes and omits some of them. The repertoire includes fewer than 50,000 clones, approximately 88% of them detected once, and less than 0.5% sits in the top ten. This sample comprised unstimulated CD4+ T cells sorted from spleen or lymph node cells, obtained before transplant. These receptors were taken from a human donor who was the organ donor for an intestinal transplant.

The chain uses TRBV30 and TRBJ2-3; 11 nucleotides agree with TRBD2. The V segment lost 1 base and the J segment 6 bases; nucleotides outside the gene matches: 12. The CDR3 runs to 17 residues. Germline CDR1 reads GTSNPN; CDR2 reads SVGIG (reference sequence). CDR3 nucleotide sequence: TGTGCCTGGAGTGGTCTAGCGGGGGGCCCTCCCAGGGATACGCAGTATTTT. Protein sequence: CAWSGLAGGPPRDTQYF.

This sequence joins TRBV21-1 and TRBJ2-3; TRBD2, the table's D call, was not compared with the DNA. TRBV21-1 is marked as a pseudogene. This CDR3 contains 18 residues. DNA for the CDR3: TGTGCCAGCAGCAAGGGGGTCGGGGGGTTTCCCCACACAGATACGCAGTATTTT. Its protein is CASSKGVGGFPHTDTQYF.